This TCR beta chain is drawn from a study of cytomegalovirus exposure and HLA in healthy donors. Study findings and constraints: For cytomegalovirus status, the classifier reportedly gave diagnoses with high specificity and sensitivity.

It was with 60 Vbeta and 13 Jbeta primers that the PCR ran. Clones were sequenced by immunoSEQ multiplex PCR, and TCRdb holds only the in-frame ones, with some missing. This table holds 150,000 to 200,000 clones, over 80% found once. Points on this clone: Its antigen remains unidentified.

The CDR3 consists of 14 residues. Germline-derived CDR1 and CDR2 are SGHRS and YFSETQ. V lost 3 bases to trimming and J lost 5 bases, with 11 bases between them. Sequencing input: PBMCs. The chain employs TRBV5-1 and TRBJ1-4; maybe TRBD1 (5 bases). The sequence came from a man in his forties in good health and CMV-seronegative. The CDR3 DNA reads as TGCGCCAGCAGCTCAATGGGGGGGAATGAAAAACTGTTTTTT. Its translation: CASSSMGGNEKLFF.